This is a list of T cell receptor beta chains from one sample in a study of PD-L1 blockade in urothelial cancer. Repertoires were generated with immunoSEQ multiplex PCR, while TCRdb's copy carries only in-frame clones and drops some. The table records just under 30,000 clones, around 87% of them present only once. The sample was PBMCs, taken around atezolizumab (anti-PD-L1) treatment. The receptors derive from a man aged 45-65 years with urothelial cancer. CDR3s include the opening cysteine and the closing phenylalanine or tryptophan. The D gene is left open where the match is weak. Rows may omit the clone size; those that give it use once, few, many or a size class.

D gene: -
J gene: TRBJ1-3
clone size: -
V gene: TRBV6-5
CDR3 length: 15
CDR3 DNA: TGTGCCAGCAGTTACTCGAGGCAGTCTGGAAACACCATATATTTT
CDR3 protein: CASSYSRQSGNTIYF

D gene: -
J gene: TRBJ1-2
clone size: -
V gene: TRBV2
CDR3 length: 13
CDR3 DNA: TGTGCCAGCAGCCCGTTACTAAGGAGGGGCTACACCTTC
CDR3 protein: CASSPLLRRGYTF

D gene: TRBD1
J gene: TRBJ1-5
clone size: once
V gene: TRBV7-8
CDR3 length: 13
CDR3 DNA: TGTGCCAGCGCAGGGGGACGCAATCAGCCCCAGCATTTT
CDR3 protein: CASAGGRNQPQHF

D gene: TRBD1
J gene: TRBJ2-7
clone size: -
V gene: TRBV10-3
CDR3 length: 13
CDR3 DNA: TGTGCCATCAGGCCGGGACAGGGCCCCGAGCAGTACTTC
CDR3 protein: CAIRPGQGPEQYF

D gene: -
J gene: TRBJ1-1
clone size: -
V gene: TRBV2
CDR3 length: 14
CDR3 DNA: TGTGCCAGCAGTGCACGGACGGGGAGGAGTGAAGCTTTCTTT
CDR3 protein: CASSARTGRSEAFF

D gene: TRBD2
J gene: TRBJ2-3
clone size: -
V gene: TRBV6-1
CDR3 length: 16
CDR3 DNA: TGTGCCAGCAGTGAGACTAGCGGGAGTAGCACAGATACGCAGTATTTT
CDR3 protein: CASSETSGSSTDTQYF

D gene: -
J gene: TRBJ2-7
clone size: -
V gene: TRBV6-5
CDR3 length: 14
CDR3 DNA: TGTGCCAGCAGTTACCGTCAGAACTCCTACGAGCAGTACTTC
CDR3 protein: CASSYRQNSYEQYF

D gene: -
J gene: TRBJ2-3
clone size: -
V gene: TRBV7-3
CDR3 length: 17
CDR3 DNA: TGTGCCAGCAGCCAACGGGTGGGCGGGATCCGCACAGATACGCAGTATTTT
CDR3 protein: CASSQRVGGIRTDTQYF

D gene: -
J gene: TRBJ2-7
clone size: -
V gene: TRBV7-9
CDR3 length: 13
CDR3 DNA: TGTGCCAGCAGCTTAGCGGGGCCCTACGAGCAGTACTTC
CDR3 protein: CASSLAGPYEQYF

D gene: -
J gene: TRBJ1-2
clone size: -
V gene: TRBV6-5
CDR3 length: 15
CDR3 DNA: TGTGCCAGCAGTTACCCGACCCCCAGGGGCTATGGCTACACCTTC
CDR3 protein: CASSYPTPRGYGYTF

D gene: -
J gene: TRBJ2-7
clone size: -
V gene: TRBV2
CDR3 length: 14
CDR3 DNA: TGTGCCAGTCATTATAGCGGACTTACCTACGAGCAGTACTTC
CDR3 protein: CASHYSGLTYEQYF

D gene: -
J gene: TRBJ2-1
clone size: -
V gene: TRBV7-3
CDR3 length: 17
CDR3 DNA: TGTGCCAGCAGCCCCACCCGGGTCCCAAGCTCCTACAATGAGCAGTTCTTC
CDR3 protein: CASSPTRVPSSYNEQFF

D gene: TRBD1
J gene: TRBJ2-7
clone size: -
V gene: TRBV5-1
CDR3 length: 14
CDR3 DNA: TGCGCCAGCAGCTTGGGGACAGGGGGCTACGAGCAGTACTTC
CDR3 protein: CASSLGTGGYEQYF

D gene: -
J gene: TRBJ1-4
clone size: -
V gene: TRBV15
CDR3 length: 15
CDR3 DNA: TGTGCCACCAGCGATGAACAGGTCTACAATGAAAAACTGTTTTTT
CDR3 protein: CATSDEQVYNEKLFF

D gene: TRBD1
J gene: TRBJ1-1
clone size: -
V gene: TRBV30
CDR3 length: 15
CDR3 DNA: TGTGCCTGGAGTGTAGGGACAGGGTACGGTTATGAAGCTTTCTTT
CDR3 protein: CAWSVGTGYGYEAFF

D gene: TRBD1
J gene: TRBJ2-7
clone size: -
V gene: TRBV29-1
CDR3 length: 13
CDR3 DNA: TGCAGCGTTGACTCAGACAGGGTTAACGAGCAGTACTTC
CDR3 protein: CSVDSDRVNEQYF

D gene: TRBD2
J gene: TRBJ2-7
clone size: -
V gene: TRBV7-8
CDR3 length: 16
CDR3 DNA: TGTGCCAGCAGCCCGAGCCCTAGCGGGGCAGGGTGGGGGCAGTACTTC
CDR3 protein: CASSPSPSGAGWGQYF

D gene: TRBD2
J gene: TRBJ2-3
clone size: -
V gene: TRBV7-9
CDR3 length: 17
CDR3 DNA: TGTGCCAGCAGCCCCGGACTAGCGGGAGTAATCACAGATACGCAGTATTTT
CDR3 protein: CASSPGLAGVITDTQYF

D gene: TRBD1
J gene: TRBJ2-7
clone size: -
V gene: TRBV11-2
CDR3 length: 15
CDR3 DNA: TGTGCCAGCAGCCATGAACAGGGGGCGTCCTACGAGCAGTACTTC
CDR3 protein: CASSHEQGASYEQYF

D gene: TRBD2
J gene: TRBJ2-2
clone size: -
V gene: TRBV28
CDR3 length: 15
CDR3 DNA: TGTGCCAGCAGTGGACTAGCGGGAGTAGGCGGGGAGCTGTTTTTT
CDR3 protein: CASSGLAGVGGELFF

D gene: -
J gene: TRBJ2-2
clone size: -
V gene: TRBV28
CDR3 length: 12
CDR3 DNA: TGTGCCAGCAGTGTCGACACCGGGGAGCTGTTTTTT
CDR3 protein: CASSVDTGELFF

D gene: -
J gene: TRBJ1-2
clone size: -
V gene: TRBV25-1
CDR3 length: 13
CDR3 DNA: TGTGCCAGCAGTGAACAGGGGAACTATGGCTACACCTTC
CDR3 protein: CASSEQGNYGYTF

D gene: TRBD1
J gene: TRBJ2-7
clone size: -
V gene: TRBV16
CDR3 length: 19
CDR3 DNA: TGTGCCAGCAGCCAGAGAGGACCGGGACAGGGTAATCTAGCCTACGAGCAGTACTTC
CDR3 protein: CASSQRGPGQGNLAYEQYF

D gene: TRBD1
J gene: TRBJ2-2
clone size: -
V gene: TRBV19
CDR3 length: 16
CDR3 DNA: TGTGCCACCAAGCCTCCAGGGGGCCAGAACACCGGGGAGCTGTTTTTT
CDR3 protein: CATKPPGGQNTGELFF

D gene: -
J gene: TRBJ1-1
clone size: -
V gene: TRBV5-4
CDR3 length: 14
CDR3 DNA: TGTGCCAGCAGCGCGGACAGAGTGGGAACTGAAGCTTTCTTT
CDR3 protein: CASSADRVGTEAFF

D gene: TRBD1
J gene: TRBJ2-5
clone size: -
V gene: TRBV2
CDR3 length: 17
CDR3 DNA: TGTGCCAGCAGCGAAAATAAGCGGACAGGAGCTAAAGAGACCCAGTACTTC
CDR3 protein: CASSENKRTGAKETQYF

D gene: -
J gene: TRBJ2-2
clone size: once
V gene: TRBV14
CDR3 length: 18
CDR3 DNA: TGTGCCAGCAGCCAAGATAGTTTTCCAATCCCGAACACCGGGGAGCTGTTTTTT
CDR3 protein: CASSQDSFPIPNTGELFF

D gene: TRBD1
J gene: TRBJ2-7
clone size: once
V gene: TRBV5-1
CDR3 length: 14
CDR3 DNA: TGCGCCAGCAGCTCCCAGGGGGCTGCCTACGAGCAGTACTTC
CDR3 protein: CASSSQGAAYEQYF

D gene: -
J gene: TRBJ1-3
clone size: -
V gene: TRBV4-3
CDR3 length: 14
CDR3 DNA: TGCGCCAGCAGCCAAGGGACAGCTGGAAACACCATATATTTT
CDR3 protein: CASSQGTAGNTIYF

D gene: -
J gene: TRBJ2-5
clone size: -
V gene: TRBV15
CDR3 length: 14
CDR3 DNA: TGTGCCACCAGCAGCCGGGAGTTGGAAGAGACCCAGTACTTC
CDR3 protein: CATSSRELEETQYF

D gene: -
J gene: TRBJ2-2
clone size: -
V gene: TRBV5-1
CDR3 length: 18
CDR3 DNA: TGCGCCAGCAGCTTGGTCTCCATCGGGACATCACCTGCCGGGGAGCTGTTTTTT
CDR3 protein: CASSLVSIGTSPAGELFF

D gene: -
J gene: TRBJ2-7
clone size: -
V gene: TRBV5-4
CDR3 length: 13
CDR3 DNA: TGTGCCAGCAGGCCACAGGGAGCCTACGAGCAGTACTTC
CDR3 protein: CASRPQGAYEQYF

D gene: -
J gene: TRBJ2-1
clone size: -
V gene: TRBV4-2
CDR3 length: 14
CDR3 DNA: TGTGCCAGCAGCCAGCCATTACAGGGTGGTGAGCAGTTCTTC
CDR3 protein: CASSQPLQGGEQFF

D gene: -
J gene: TRBJ1-6
clone size: -
V gene: TRBV4-1
CDR3 length: 18
CDR3 DNA: TGCGCCAGCAGCCAAGATCCCAAAGGGACACCCTTCCCTCCAGCCCTCCACTTT
CDR3 protein: CASSQDPKGTPFPPALHF

D gene: TRBD1
J gene: TRBJ2-7
clone size: few
V gene: TRBV19
CDR3 length: 15
CDR3 DNA: TGTGCCAGTAGTCACAGGGGTTCTGGGTTTCACGAGCAGTACTTC
CDR3 protein: CASSHRGSGFHEQYF

D gene: TRBD1
J gene: TRBJ2-3
clone size: -
V gene: TRBV18
CDR3 length: 14
CDR3 DNA: TGTGCCAGCTCACCACCGCCCCCTCAGGGGGCGCAGTATTTT
CDR3 protein: CASSPPPPQGAQYF

D gene: -
J gene: TRBJ1-4
clone size: -
V gene: TRBV5-6
CDR3 length: 16
CDR3 DNA: TGTGCCAGCAGCCCCGCTGGGGCGCTTGCTAATGAAAAACTGTTTTTT
CDR3 protein: CASSPAGALANEKLFF

D gene: TRBD2
J gene: TRBJ2-1
clone size: -
V gene: TRBV6-6
CDR3 length: 16
CDR3 DNA: TGTGCCAGCAGACCGACTAGCGGGGGCTCCTACAATGAGCAGTTCTTC
CDR3 protein: CASRPTSGGSYNEQFF

D gene: TRBD2
J gene: TRBJ2-7
clone size: -
V gene: TRBV5-6
CDR3 length: 14
CDR3 DNA: TGTGCCAGCAGCTTGACTAGCGGGACCTACGAGCAGTACTTC
CDR3 protein: CASSLTSGTYEQYF

D gene: TRBD2
J gene: TRBJ2-1
clone size: -
V gene: TRBV27
CDR3 length: 18
CDR3 DNA: TGTGCCAGCAGTTGGACTAGCGGGAGGGGTAGCTCCTACAATGAGCAGTTCTTC
CDR3 protein: CASSWTSGRGSSYNEQFF